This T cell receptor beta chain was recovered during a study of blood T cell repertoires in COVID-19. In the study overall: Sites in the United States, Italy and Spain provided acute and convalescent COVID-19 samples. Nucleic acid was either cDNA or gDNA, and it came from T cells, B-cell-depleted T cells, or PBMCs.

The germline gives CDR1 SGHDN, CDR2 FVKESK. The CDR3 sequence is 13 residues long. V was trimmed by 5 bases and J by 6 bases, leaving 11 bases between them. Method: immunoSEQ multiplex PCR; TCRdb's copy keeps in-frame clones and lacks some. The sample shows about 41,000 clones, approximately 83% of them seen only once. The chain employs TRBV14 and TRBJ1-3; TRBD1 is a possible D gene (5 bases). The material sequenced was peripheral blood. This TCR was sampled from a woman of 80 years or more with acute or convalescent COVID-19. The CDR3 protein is CASSFTQANTIYF. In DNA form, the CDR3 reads TGTGCCAGCAGCTTCACACAGGCAAACACCATATATTTT.